The 7 T cell receptor beta chains below come from one sample, sequenced in a study of patients and donors after allogeneic stem cell transplantation. Via MiXCR, TCRdb re-called the RT-PCR reads, giving one row per CDR3 protein. The sample includes approximately 430,000 distinct CDR3 sequences, around 16% of them seen just once. The source material was blood, either unsorted or a sorted T cell fraction (not recorded which). These receptors all stem from a human donor who was either an allogeneic HSCT recipient or a stem cell or donor lymphocyte infusion donor (not recorded which). It is not recorded whose cells these are; they may come from a transplant donor.

This clonotype was observed once. This chain joins TRBV12-3 or TRBV12-4 and TRBJ1-5, with 12 positions matching TRBD1. Trimming took 9 bases from V and 6 from J; bases not matched to a gene: 9. The CDR3 has 15 residues. In DNA, the CDR3 is TGTGCCAGTACCGGGGGGACAGGGGGCTTTCAGCCCCAGCATTTT. Translating it yields CASTGGTGGFQPQHF.

This clonotype was counted only a few times. DNA of the CDR3: TGTGCCAGCAGCTTGGCAGACCCGTCCTGGACAGCTTACGAGCAGTACTTC. It codes for CASSLADPSWTAYEQYF. The rearrangement uses TRBV5-6 and TRBJ2-7; a weak D match, TRBD1 (6 bases). Trimming removed 0 bases at V and 4 bases at J, with 20 bases between. Germline V gene data show CDR1 as SGHDT and CDR2 as YYEEEE. CDR3 length: 17 residues.

The table lists this clonotype with a few counts. The chain links TRBV20-1 to TRBJ1-6, with D hard to call. V lost 1 base to trimming and J lost 0 bases, with 13 bases between them. CDR1 and CDR2 from the germline V gene are DFQATT and SNEGSKA (reference sequence). This CDR3 is 17 amino acids long. The CDR3 region is CSARVAGAFSYNSPLHF. The CDR3, as DNA: TGCAGTGCTAGAGTCGCAGGAGCTTTCTCCTATAATTCACCCCTCCACTTT.

The table lists this clonotype with many counts. This chain joins TRBV6-1 and TRBJ2-7; D unresolved. Trimming removed 2 bases at V and 2 bases at J, with 7 bases between. Germline CDR1 reads MNHNS; CDR2 reads SASEGT. The CDR3 has 13 amino acids. CDR3 bases: TGTGCCAGCAGTGAAAGACTGACCTACGAGCAGTACTTC. It yields the protein CASSERLTYEQYF.

The chain couples TRBV5-5 to TRBJ2-3; TRBD2 agrees at 12 bases. The V gene's germline CDR1 is SGHKS and CDR2 YYEKEE (reference sequence). Trimming removed 2 bases from V and 4 bases from J; junction bases left unmatched: 5. CDR3 length: 16 amino acids. The CDR3 region has the DNA TGTGCCAGCAGCTTACCGGGACTAGCGGGCCCAGATACGCAGTATTTT. It is translated as CASSLPGLAGPDTQYF.

This clonotype appeared a few times. This sequence joins TRBV28 and TRBJ2-7; TRBD2 aligns across 10 bases. Per germline, CDR1 MDHEN and CDR2 SYDVKM. V shed 4 bases, J shed 0 bases, and the junction held 6 bases outside the gene matches. There are 16 residues in the CDR3. The CDR3 loop is CASSSPRTSGSYEQYF. The CDR3 DNA reads as TGTGCCAGCAGTTCCCCACGGACTAGCGGCTCCTACGAGCAGTACTTC. The variable domain in full, completed from reference TRBV28 and TRBJ2-7, reads DVKVTQSSRYLVKRTGEKVFLECVQDMDHENMFWYRQDPGLGLRLIYFSYDVKMKEKGDIPEGYSVSREKKERFSLILESASTNQTSMYLCASSSPRTSGSYEQYFGPGTRLTVT.

This clonotype has at least ten counts. V is TRBV4-2 and J is TRBJ2-1; TRBD1 aligns across 10 bases. The CDR3 runs 13 residues. V shed 0 bases, J shed 14 bases, and the junction held 4 bases outside the gene matches. Germline V lookup: CDR1 LGHNA, CDR2 YNFKEQ. The CDR3 reads CASSQDRGQGKFF. The CDR3 bases are TGTGCCAGCAGCCAAGATCGGGGACAGGGGAAGTTCTTC.